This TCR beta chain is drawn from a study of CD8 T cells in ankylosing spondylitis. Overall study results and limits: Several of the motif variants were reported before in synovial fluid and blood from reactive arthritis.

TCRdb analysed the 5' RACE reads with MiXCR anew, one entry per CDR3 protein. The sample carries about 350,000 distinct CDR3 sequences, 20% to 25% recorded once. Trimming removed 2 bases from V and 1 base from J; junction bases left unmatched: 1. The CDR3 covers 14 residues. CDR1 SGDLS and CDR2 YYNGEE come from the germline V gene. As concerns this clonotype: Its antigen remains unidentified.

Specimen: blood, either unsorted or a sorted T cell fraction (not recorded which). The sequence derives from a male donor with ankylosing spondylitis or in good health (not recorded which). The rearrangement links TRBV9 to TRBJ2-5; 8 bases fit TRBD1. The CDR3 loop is CASSVQGAQETQYF. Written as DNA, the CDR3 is TGTGCCAGCAGCGTGCAGGGGGCCCAAGAGACCCAGTACTTC. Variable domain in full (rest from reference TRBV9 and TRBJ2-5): DSGVTQTPKHLITATGQRVTLRCSPRSGDLSVYWYQQSLDQGLQFLIQYYNGEERAKGNILERFSAQQFPDLHSELNLSSLELGDSALYFCASSVQGAQETQYFGPGTRLLVL.